These 12 T cell receptor beta chains originate from one sample sequenced in a study of cytomegalovirus exposure and HLA in healthy donors. PCR primers comprised 60 Vbeta and 13 Jbeta primers. The method was immunoSEQ multiplex PCR; TCRdb's version includes in-frame clones alone and lacks a portion of them. The sample lists more than 85,000 clones, roughly 80% occurring once. Sequencing was done on a sample of PBMCs. These receptors were taken from a man aged 30-40 years in good health and CMV-seropositive.

The rearrangement links TRBV28 to TRBJ1-3; TRBD1 matches at 7 bases. V lost 3 bases and J lost 4; bases outside the gene matches: 9. This CDR3 has 16 residues. In germline, CDR1 is MDHEN, CDR2 SYDVKM. CDR3 protein: CASSFSQGVLGNTIYF. The CDR3, as DNA: TGTGCCAGCAGTTTCTCTCAGGGGGTTCTGGGAAACACCATATATTTT.

V is TRBV11-2 and J is TRBJ2-7; the match to TRBD2 covers 7 bases. CDR1 is SGHAT and CDR2 is FQNNGV in the germline V gene. The CDR3 spans 15 residues. V shed 4 bases, J shed 0 bases, and the junction held 6 bases outside the gene matches. CDR3 protein: CASSSQRGSSYEQYF. The CDR3 DNA reads as TGTGCCAGCAGCTCCCAGCGGGGAAGCTCCTACGAGCAGTACTTC.

This clone has more than one count but fewer than ten. This rearrangement joins TRBV5-6 to TRBJ1-2, with D hard to call. Germline V gene sequence: CDR1 SGHDT, CDR2 YYEEEE. The V end was cut by 0 bases, the J end by 2 bases, with 11 bases between. CDR3 size: 15 residues. In DNA, the CDR3 is TGTGCCAGCAGCTTGGAAAACAGACCCAACTATGGCTACACCTTC. Protein product: CASSLENRPNYGYTF.

The rearrangement joins TRBV25-1 to TRBJ1-4, with D perhaps TRBD1 (5 bases). This CDR3 region has 15 residues. The ends were cut back, 4 bases at V and 4 bases at J, with 13 bases in the middle. Germline CDR1 and CDR2: MGHDK and SYGVNS. This chain's CDR3 is CASSANFGGNEKLFF. In DNA form, the CDR3 reads TGTGCCAGCAGTGCCAACTTCGGGGGTAATGAAAAACTGTTTTTT.

The chain has TRBV4-1 and TRBJ1-1; 8 bases match TRBD1. Trimming took 2 bases from V and 7 from J; bases not matched to a gene: 6. The CDR3 spans 14 residues. The germline gives CDR1 MGHRA, CDR2 YSYEKL. The CDR3 sequence: CASSQRGQGSEAFF. The CDR3 DNA reads as TGCGCCAGCAGCCAACGTGGACAGGGTAGTGAAGCTTTCTTT.

The chain employs TRBV7-2 and TRBJ2-5; the D gene is possibly TRBD2 (6 bases). Between the trimmed V and J ends, which lost 4 bases and 2 bases, there was a span of 14 bases. Looked up from germline, CDR1 is SGHTA and CDR2 is FQGNSA. This CDR3 comprises 15 residues. Here the CDR3 reads CASSSKQRAQETQYF. CDR3 DNA sequence: TGTGCCAGCAGCTCGAAACAGCGGGCACAAGAGACCCAGTACTTC. Drawing the rest from reference TRBV7-2 and TRBJ2-5, the complete variable domain is GAGVSQSPSNKVTEKGKDVELRCDPISGHTALYWYRQSLGQGLEFLIYFQGNSAPDKSGLPSDRFSAERTGGSVSTLTIQRTQQEDSAVYLCASSSKQRAQETQYFGPGTRLLVL.

This clone has more than one count but fewer than ten. This CDR3 is CASSDLQAANEKLFF. In nucleotides, the CDR3 is TGTGCCAGCAGTGACCTACAGGCGGCTAATGAAAAACTGTTTTTT. The rearrangement uses TRBV2 and TRBJ1-4; tentative D call: TRBD1 (5 bases). The length of the CDR3 is 15 residues. Trimming stripped 3 bases from V and 3 bases from J, with 11 bases between. Germline CDR1 is SNHLY and CDR2 is FYNNEI.

The V gene is TRBV11-2, the J gene TRBJ1-1; D is possibly TRBD1 (5 bases). The length of the CDR3 is 14 residues. Germline V gene lookup returns CDR1 SGHAT and CDR2 FQNNGV. With 1 base removed from V and 0 bases from J, the gap between germline ends came to 6 bases. The CDR3, as DNA: TGTGCCAGCAGCTTAGGGGGGGTGAACACTGAAGCTTTCTTT. Its translation is CASSLGGVNTEAFF.

The chain has TRBV7-8 and TRBJ2-2; TRBD2 agrees at 8 bases. The germline V gene has CDR1 SGHVS and CDR2 FQNEAQ. The V segment lost 3 bases and the J segment 4 bases; nucleotides outside the gene matches: 7. CDR3 length: 16 amino acids. CDR3 bases: TGTGCCAGCAGCTTTACGGGGGGGCCGGGCACCGGGGAGCTGTTTTTT. This gives the protein CASSFTGGPGTGELFF.

DNA for the CDR3: TGTGCCAGCAGCTTAGGTGACAGTTATGAAGCTTTCTTT. Amino acids: CASSLGDSYEAFF. This chain links TRBV7-2 with TRBJ1-1, with D maybe TRBD1 (5 bases). CDR3 length: 13 residues. Germline CDR1 SGHTA, CDR2 FQGNSA. V dropped 1 base and J dropped 7 bases, with 10 bases sitting between them.

The chain uses TRBV7-9 and TRBJ2-5; tentatively, D is TRBD1 (8 bases). V was pared by 7 bases and J by 4 bases, with 16 bases between. Germline-derived CDR1 and CDR2 are SEHNR and FQNEAQ (reference sequence). The CDR3 spans 14 residues. CDR3 nucleotides: TGTGCCAGCAACCCTACAGGGGGGGGAGAGACCCAGTACTTC. Its translation: CASNPTGGGETQYF.

V gene TRBV6-1 combines with J gene TRBJ1-2, with D tentatively TRBD1 (6 bases). Trimming left V 8 bases short and J 4 bases short, with 20 bases between. The CDR3 sequence is 15 residues long. Germline-derived CDR1 and CDR2 are MNHNS and SASEGT. This chain's CDR3 is CASRQEFSYTYGYTF. DNA of the CDR3: TGTGCCAGCCGACAGGAATTTTCGTATACCTATGGCTACACCTTC.